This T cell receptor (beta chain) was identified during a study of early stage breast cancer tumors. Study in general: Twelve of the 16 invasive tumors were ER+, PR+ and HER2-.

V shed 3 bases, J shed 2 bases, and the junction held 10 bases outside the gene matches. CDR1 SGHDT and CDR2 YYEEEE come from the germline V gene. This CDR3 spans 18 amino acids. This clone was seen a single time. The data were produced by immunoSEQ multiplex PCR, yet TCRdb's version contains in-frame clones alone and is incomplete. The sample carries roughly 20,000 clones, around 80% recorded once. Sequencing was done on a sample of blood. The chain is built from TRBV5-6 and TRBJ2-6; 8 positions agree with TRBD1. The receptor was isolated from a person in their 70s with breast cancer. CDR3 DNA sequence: TGTGCCAGCAGCTCCGTAGGGCAGGGGGCCCCTGGGGCCAACGTCCTGACTTTC. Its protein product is CASSSVGQGAPGANVLTF.